The rows below give T cell receptor beta chains drawn from one sample of a study of tumor and adjacent non-tumor tissue in lung cancer. From the multiplex PCR reads, TCRdb called clonotypes with MiXCR, one entry per CDR3 protein. The sample holds approximately 120,000 distinct CDR3 sequences; roughly 73% are singletons and the top ten take about 40%. The sequencing sample was made of lung tumor tissue. All receptors derive from a woman aged 55-69 years with non-small cell lung cancer. Each CDR3 is given with its conserved first and last residue. The order of the fields is V gene, J gene, D gene, clone size, CDR3 protein, CDR3 DNA. The D gene is left open where the match is weak. Not all rows give a size; the values are once, few, many and, for expanded clones, a class.

TRBV6-2/TRBV6-3,TRBJ2-2,TRBD2,once,CASSFVTSGTWELFF,TGTGCCAGCAGTTTCGTCACTAGCGGGACCTGGGAGCTGTTTTTT
TRBV7-9,TRBJ2-2,.,.,CATQTGRYPTGELFF,TGTGCCACCCAGACGGGGAGGTACCCCACTGGGGAGCTGTTTTTT
TRBV11-3,TRBJ1-2,.,.,CASCLGDGGYSF,TGTGCCAGCTGCCTGGGGGACGGAGGCTACTCCTTC
TRBV14,TRBJ1-6,.,.,CACSQRQNSPLHF,TGTGCCTGCAGTCAAAGACAGAATTCACCCCTCCACTTT
TRBV7-2,TRBJ1-2,.,many,CASSLRYGYTF,TGTGCCAGCAGCCTGAGATATGGCTACACCTTC
TRBV29-1,TRBJ1-5,TRBD1,many,CSVRTGANQPQHF,TGCAGCGTGAGGACAGGGGCAAATCAGCCCCAGCATTTT
TRBV11-3,TRBJ2-4,.,.,CDSSLGPWESKNIQYF,TGTGACAGCAGCTTAGGCCCGTGGGAGTCCAAGAACATTCAGTACTTC
TRBV11-2,TRBJ2-7,.,.,CASSLDYGGLSYDQYF,TGCGCCAGCAGCTTAGATTATGGGGGCCTATCCTACGATCAGTACTTC
TRBV29-1,TRBJ2-2,.,.,CSVDWHGATGELFF,TGCAGCGTTGATTGGCATGGGGCAACCGGGGAACTGTTTTTT
TRBV11-3,TRBJ2-1,.,.,CASSLELTIGNHNEQSF,TGTGCCAGCAGTTTAGAGTTGACTATTGGGAACCACAATGAGCAGTCCTTC
TRBV12-3/TRBV12-4,TRBJ1-5,.,.,CASSLGSISQPLHF,TGTGCCAGTAGTTTAGGGTCAATCAGTCAGCCCCTGCATTTT
TRBV6-5,TRBJ1-2,.,few,CASSSQGSNYDYTF,TGTGCCAGCAGTTCCCAGGGGAGTAACTATGACTACACCTTC
TRBV20-1,TRBJ2-3,TRBD2,.,CGGLAAFTGTKYF,TGCGGAGGACTAGCGGCGTTCACAGGTACGAAGTATTTT
TRBV29-1,TRBJ1-2,TRBD1,.,CGGTATGSYGYTF,TGCGGTGGGACGGCGACAGGGAGCTATGGCTACACCTTC
TRBV7-9,TRBJ2-5,TRBD2,.,CASSSGDGRKETQYF,TGTGCCAGCAGCTCTGGCGACGGGAGGAAAGAGACCCAGTACTTC
TRBV11-2,TRBJ1-4,.,once,CASSCDSATNEKLFF,TGTGCCAGCAGCTGCGACAGTGCTACTAATGAAAAACTGTTTTTT
TRBV11-2,TRBJ2-3,.,.,CGNSLTDSQYF,TGTGGCAACAGCTTAACAGATAGCCAGTATTTT
TRBV14,TRBJ2-2,.,.,CASSQFSGSSGGLFF,TGTGCCAGCAGCCAGTTCTCGGGGTCGTCCGGGGGGCTGTTTTTT
TRBV6-1,TRBJ1-5,.,.,CASSEILGGNQPQHF,TGTGCCAGCAGTGAAATTCTGGGCGGCAATCAGCCCCAGCATTTT
TRBV18,TRBJ2-5,.,few,CASSDGGGETQYF,TGTGCCAGCTCAGACGGAGGAGGAGAGACCCAGTACTTC
TRBV11-2,TRBJ2-1,.,.,CASSNSILAAYNEQFF,TGTGCCAGCAGTAACAGTATACTAGCAGCTTACAATGAGCAGTTCTTC
TRBV6-5,TRBJ1-2,.,once,CAGSPTRGVGDGYTF,TGTGCCGGCAGCCCAACGCGGGGGGTCGGCGATGGTTACACCTTC
TRBV27,TRBJ2-1,TRBD1,many,CASQTGVNEQFF,TGTGCCAGCCAGACAGGGGTCAATGAGCAGTTCTTC
TRBV20-1,TRBJ2-5,.,many,CSAFRTSTETQYF,TGCAGTGCATTCCGGACCTCCACGGAGACCCAGTACTTC
TRBV9,TRBJ2-3,.,.,CASSVNRENRQYF,TGTGCCAGCAGCGTAAACAGGGAAAATAGGCAGTATTTT
TRBV29-1,TRBJ2-7,.,.,CSVFGGHYEQYF,TGCAGCGTTTTTGGGGGACACTACGAGCAGTATTTC
TRBV12-3/TRBV12-4,TRBJ1-2,.,.,CANISGSVGDYGYTF,TGTGCCAACATTTCCGGGTCAGTTGGGGACTATGGATACACCTTC
TRBV6-1,TRBJ1-2,.,.,CTSSEYRQGNYGYIF,TGTACCAGCAGTGAATATCGGCAGGGGAACTATGGTTACATCTTC
TRBV11-3,TRBJ2-3,.,.,CANSPDWTRSSTDTQYF,TGTGCCAACAGCCCCGACTGGACGCGCTCTAGTACAGATACGCAGTATTTT
TRBV20-1,TRBJ1-5,.,once,CSALQGVGNQPQHF,TGCAGTGCGTTGCAAGGGGTGGGCAATCAGCCCCAGCATTTT
TRBV20-1,TRBJ1-5,.,.,CSALVADRPLTRDQPQHF,TGCAGTGCCCTGGTTGCTGACAGGCCTCTAACTCGAGATCAGCCCCAGCATTTT
TRBV29-1,TRBJ1-2,.,.,CSMNPTGGKNDYTF,TGCAGCATGAATCCGACTGGGGGAAAGAATGACTACACCTTC
TRBV29-1,TRBJ1-1,.,medium-sized,CSARQDLNTEAFF,TGCAGCGCCCGACAGGATCTGAACACTGAAGCTTTCTTT
TRBV4-3,TRBJ2-7,.,.,CASNQGARYELYF,TGCGCCAGCAACCAAGGGGCGAGGTACGAGCTGTACTTC
TRBV20-1,TRBJ1-2,.,.,CRAGRGSHGYTF,TGCCGTGCGGGCAGGGGTAGCCATGGCTACACCTTC
TRBV28,TRBJ2-5,TRBD2,.,CASSLTSGFQETQCF,TGTGCCAGCAGTTTGACTAGCGGTTTCCAAGAGACCCAGTGCTTC
TRBV6-1,TRBJ2-1,TRBD2,many,CASSEATASGSGEQFF,TGTGCCAGCAGTGAAGCGACGGCTAGCGGGAGTGGAGAGCAGTTCTTC